This T cell receptor (beta chain) was retrieved from a study of shared clonotypes between healthy human individuals. On the study more broadly: Those who served as donors were a couple of women and a few men between the ages of 18 and 49.

Produced via immunoSEQ multiplex PCR; TCRdb's table is partial and in-frame only. This sample carries about 700,000 clones, around 67% of them seen once, and the ten largest clones take under 2%. CDR3 size: 15 residues. The ends were cut back, 0 bases at V and 4 bases at J, with 10 bases in the middle. CDR1 WNHNN and CDR2 SYGVQD come from the germline V gene (reference sequence). Notes on this clone: The antigen is not known.

Study results and limitations: An effect of sequencing depth on clonotype sharing among donors was expected. Sharing across four donors was highest in naive CD4 (around 5%) and lowest in memory CD8 (about 0.4%).

This sequence originates from a woman aged 30 to 39 in good health. Source material: memory CD4+ T cells sorted from blood. Subset defined: CD45RA-negative fraction. The gene calls are TRBV10-1 and TRBJ2-1; D possibly corresponds to TRBD2 (6 bases). Here the CDR3 reads CASSESAGSYNEQFF. CDR3 sequence (DNA): TGCGCCAGCAGTGAGTCGGCGGGATCGTACAATGAGCAGTTCTTC.